Sequencing of this TCR beta chain was carried out in a study of neoadjuvant anti-PD-1 for oral cavity cancer. Assay used: immunoSEQ multiplex PCR; TCRdb lists only in-frame clones, some missing. Of around 13,000 clones in the sample, about 73% are singletons; the top ten hold roughly 2.1%. Patients had HPV-negative, locally advanced oral cavity squamous cell carcinoma. This CDR3 is built from 15 residues. The V and J ends lost 0 bases and 1 base respectively, with 10 bases between them. From germline, CDR1 is SGHDT and CDR2 YYEEEE. The TCR sequence derives from a person between 40 and 79 years old with oral cavity squamous cell carcinoma. The chain carries TRBV5-6 and TRBJ1-1; no firm D call. The sample here was PBMCs, taken before nivolumab (anti-PD-1) treatment. For the CDR3, the DNA is TGTGCCAGCAGCTTGGAATGGGCTCAGAACACTGAAGCTTTCTTT. It specifies CASSLEWAQNTEAFF.